This record covers a single T cell receptor beta chain. In the authors' workflow: Counts of nucleated cells, estimated from reference gene primer amplification, were obtained. TCRdb's table, derived via immunoSEQ multiplex PCR, lists solely in-frame clones and lacks some. V and J calls and clone size are those listed in that table; D and trimming were worked out from the DNA. The sample lists about 220,000 clones, around 82% occurring once. These data are taken from a study of blood T cell repertoires in COVID-19. Study as a whole: T cells, B-cell-depleted T cells, or PBMCs provided the cDNA or gDNA that served as material.

This CDR3 is built from 17 residues. This sequence was found in a woman between 70 and 85 years old with acute or convalescent COVID-19. V usage is TRBV12-2 and J usage is TRBJ1-1; the table's D gene call, TRBD1, was not cross checked with the DNA. TRBV12-2 is an annotated pseudogene. Sequencing was done on a sample of peripheral blood. CDR3 loop: CASRLGSIYRGNTEAFF. The CDR3 DNA reads as TGTGCAAGTCGCTTAGGTAGTATATACAGGGGGAACACTGAAGCTTTCTTT.